This TCR beta chain stems from a study of T cells in Graves' hyperthyroidism and ophthalmopathy. Study results and limitations: Most clonotypes expanded in thyroid above 0.001 were likewise present in blood.

About this clonotype: Its antigen is unidentified.

Researchers took RNA transcripts and amplified the TCR beta CDR3 regions from them. Primed by the HTBI set, a first-round RT-PCR was run on the TCR CDR3. One entry per CDR3 protein results from TCRdb running MiXCR on the multiplex PCR reads. The profile shows approximately 400,000 distinct CDR3 sequences, around 25% of them singletons. This CDR3 comprises 14 residues. CDR1 is LNHDA and CDR2 is SQIVND in the germline V gene (reference sequence). With V trimmed by 8 bases and J by 1 base, 4 bases remained unmatched. Graves' hyperthyroidism was deemed stable given no ophthalmopathy progression within 18 months.

Sequencing was performed on blood. The V call is TRBV19, the J call TRBJ2-2; 7 bases are a match to TRBD2. This TCR came from a man aged 50 to 59 with Graves' hyperthyroidism. The CDR3 sequence is CASASGMNTGELFF. CDR3 sequence (DNA): TGTGCCAGTGCCAGCGGGATGAACACCGGGGAGCTGTTTTTT.